One and the same sample provided the 14 T cell receptor beta chains below, sequenced in a study of human T cells and chemical hapten exposure. Sample time point: patch test 1, 2 weeks after DPC sensitization. Documented treatment: therapeutic diphenylcyclopropenone sensitization with weekly scalp DPC. TCRdb independently ran MiXCR on the RACE reads; one entry per CDR3 protein. The sample records 300,000 to 350,000 distinct CDR3 sequences, around 6.9% being singletons. The source material was whole blood, sampled in connection with sensitization to the hapten diphenylcyclopropenone (DPC). These receptor sequences come from a woman aged 18-29 years with alopecia areata. Some clones in this sample may be carry-over from other donors' samples.

The chain links TRBV10-3 to TRBJ2-5; D possibly corresponds to TRBD1 (5 bases). V shed 0 bases and J shed 5 bases, with 16 bases lying between them. From germline, CDR1 is ENHRY and CDR2 SYGVKD. The CDR3 contains 16 residues. The CDR3 sequence is CAISESMSRVSETQYF. The DNA for the CDR3 is TGTGCCATCAGTGAGTCGATGAGCAGGGTTTCTGAGACCCAGTACTTC.

This clonotype came up many times. This rearrangement joins TRBV20-1 to TRBJ1-1; a possible D gene is TRBD1 (5 bases). Germline lookup yields CDR1 DFQATT and CDR2 SNEGSKA (reference sequence). The CDR3 extends over 12 amino acids. V shed 5 bases and J shed 5 bases, with 12 bases lying between them. CDR3 sequence reads: CSAALGDTEAFF. The CDR3 region has the DNA TGCAGTGCTGCGTTAGGGGATACTGAAGCTTTCTTT.

This clonotype was recorded a few times. V gene TRBV6-4 combines with J gene TRBJ2-2, with 7 bases aligning to TRBD2. The CDR3 spans 15 residues. Germline CDR1 is MRHNA and CDR2 is SNTAGT. J lost 2 bases, V lost 3 bases, and 3 bases had no gene match. The CDR3 DNA follows: TGTGCCAGCAGTGAAGGGACTATAAACACCGGGGAGCTGTTTTTT. Protein sequence: CASSEGTINTGELFF.

V is TRBV28 and J is TRBJ2-6; D is ambiguous. Deletions cut 10 bases from V and 2 bases from J, with 6 bases between. The CDR3 loop spans 12 amino acids. Germline CDR1 and CDR2: MDHEN and SYDVKM. The CDR3 sequence is CATNAGANVLTF. For the CDR3, the DNA is TGTGCCACCAACGCTGGGGCCAACGTCCTGACTTTC.

Many counts were recorded for this clonotype. The chain combines TRBV2 with TRBJ2-1; the D gene is possibly TRBD2 (6 bases). Trimming cost V 6 bases and J 4 bases, with 16 bases left between them. CDR3 size: 15 residues. The germline gives CDR1 SNHLY, CDR2 FYNNEI. The CDR3 bases are TGTGCCAGCAGGGCCGGGAGCTCCGAATACAATGAGCAGTTCTTC. Its translation: CASRAGSSEYNEQFF.

The CDR3 nucleotides are TGTGCCAGCAGCCCCACCGCAGGTTCCTCACCCCTCCACTTT. It is translated as CASSPTAGSSPLHF. This rearrangement joins TRBV7-3 to TRBJ1-6; D call uncertain. Per germline, CDR1 SGHTA and CDR2 FQGTGA. V was shortened by 5 bases and J by 10 bases, with 15 bases between the two germline ends. The length of the CDR3 is 14 residues.

This clonotype was counted between two and nine times. The V and J genes are TRBV12-3 or TRBV12-4 and TRBJ2-5; D is possibly TRBD1 (6 bases). The V end was cut by 6 bases, the J end by 4 bases, with 12 bases between. CDR3 length: 13 residues. The CDR3 DNA reads as TGTGCCAGCAGCTCCTGGACAGCAGAGACCCAGTACTTC. As protein: CASSSWTAETQYF.

This sequence joins TRBV5-4 and TRBJ1-1, with 8 nucleotides matching TRBD1. Trimming took 5 bases from V and 0 from J; bases not matched to a gene: 9. From germline, CDR1 is SGHNT and CDR2 YYREEE (reference sequence). CDR3 length: 16 amino acids. This CDR3 is CASSLDRGFMNTEAFF. The CDR3 DNA reads TGTGCCAGCAGTTTAGACAGGGGTTTCATGAACACTGAAGCTTTCTTT.

The chain employs TRBV20-1 and TRBJ1-1, with D hard to call. This CDR3 contains 13 residues. The ends were cut back, 3 bases at V and 4 bases at J, with 12 bases in the middle. From germline, CDR1 is DFQATT and CDR2 SNEGSKA (reference sequence). In DNA form, the CDR3 reads TGCAGTGCTAGCCCGCCGGGGAGCACTGAAGCTTTCTTT. It specifies CSASPPGSTEAFF.

The genes are TRBV2 and TRBJ2-1, with no clear D. V was shortened by 7 bases and J by 6 bases, with 13 bases between the two germline ends. This CDR3 region has 13 residues. Germline-derived CDR1 and CDR2 are SNHLY and FYNNEI. CDR3 protein: CASTIETGNEQFF. The CDR3 DNA reads TGTGCCAGCACCATTGAGACCGGCAATGAGCAGTTCTTC.

This clonotype was counted ten times or more. The chain's CDR3 is CSARGQLPGLAGFSTDTQYF. The CDR3 coding sequence is TGCAGTGCTAGAGGCCAACTGCCGGGACTAGCGGGGTTTAGCACAGATACGCAGTATTTT. V usage is TRBV20-1 and J usage is TRBJ2-3; 13 bases map to TRBD2. Germline V gives CDR1 DFQATT, CDR2 SNEGSKA (reference sequence). CDR3 length: 20 residues. J gave up 0 bases and V 1 base, and 13 bases lay outside the gene matches.

The rearrangement links TRBV3-1 to TRBJ2-1; tentatively, D is TRBD1 (6 bases). Trimming pared 0 bases from V and 7 bases from J, leaving 16 bases between. This CDR3 is 16 amino acids long. Germline CDR1 is LGHDT and CDR2 is YNNKEL (reference sequence). CDR3 sequence (DNA): TGTGCCAGCAGCCAAGAAGGTTCAGGGGCCCAGAATGAGCAGTTCTTC. Its protein is CASSQEGSGAQNEQFF.

This clonotype turned up a few times. The chain uses TRBV9 and TRBJ2-7; TRBD2 might be the D (5 bases). The CDR3 runs to 15 residues. Germline values: CDR1 SGDLS, CDR2 YYNGEE. Trimming shortened V by 0 bases and J by 4 bases, and 14 bases separated the two germline ends. DNA for the CDR3: TGTGCCAGCAGCGTAGGAGGGTCTAAGGGTTACGAGCAGTACTTC. Its protein is CASSVGGSKGYEQYF.

This chain links TRBV29-1 with TRBJ1-2, with a possible D match to TRBD1 (5 bases). This CDR3 comprises 13 residues. V lost 7 bases, J lost 2 bases, and 14 bases lay in between. Germline assignment: CDR1 SQVTM and CDR2 ANQGSEA. CDR3 DNA sequence: TGCAGCGCCTCCCTCGGGGCAAACTATGGCTACACCTTC. Amino acids: CSASLGANYGYTF.